A single sample gave rise to the 32 T cell receptor beta chains below, sequenced in a study of cytomegalovirus exposure and HLA in healthy donors. Only in-frame clones appear in the TCRdb table, and some are missing; sequencing was by immunoSEQ multiplex PCR. Among around 50,000 clones, more than 80% were seen once, and the ten largest hold roughly 5.8%. Material: PBMCs. The receptor set was obtained from a woman aged 18-29 years in good health and CMV-seronegative.

This sequence joins TRBV4-1 and TRBJ2-7, with D tentatively TRBD1 (6 bases). Germline lookup yields CDR1 MGHRA and CDR2 YSYEKL. The ends were cut back, 4 bases at V and 3 bases at J, with 19 bases in the middle. CDR3 size: 16 residues. The CDR3 DNA follows: TGCGCCAGCAGCCCTTCTTCCGGGACAAGTATCTACGAGCAGTACTTC. Its protein product is CASSPSSGTSIYEQYF.

This chain uses TRBV7-9 with TRBJ2-1; 15 bases line up with TRBD2. The CDR3 is 18 residues long. V dropped 5 bases and J dropped 2; count of bases not matched to a gene: 7. Looked up from germline, CDR1 is SEHNR and CDR2 is FQNEAQ (reference sequence). This chain's CDR3 is CASSAGLAGGSPYNEQFF. For the CDR3, the DNA is TGTGCCAGCAGCGCCGGACTAGCGGGAGGGTCCCCCTACAATGAGCAGTTCTTC.

This clone was detected once. The chain couples TRBV14 to TRBJ2-1, with D possibly TRBD1 on 5 matching bases. The germline gives CDR1 SGHDN, CDR2 FVKESK. V lost 2 bases to trimming and J lost 7 bases, with 15 bases between them. This CDR3 spans 15 amino acids. This CDR3 reads CASSQRRVVPNEQFF. The CDR3 DNA sequence: TGTGCCAGCAGCCAACGCAGGGTCGTCCCGAATGAGCAGTTCTTC. Supplemented by reference TRBV14 and TRBJ2-1, the full variable domain reads EAGVTQFPSHSVIEKGQTVTLRCDPISGHDNLYWYRRVMGKEIKFLLHFVKESKQDESGMPNNRFLAERTGGTYSTLKVQPAELEDSGVYFCASSQRRVVPNEQFFGPGTRLTVL.

This chain connects TRBV5-1 to TRBJ2-5; tentatively, D is TRBD1 (6 bases). V was trimmed by 2 bases and J by 5 bases, leaving 13 bases between them. This CDR3 has 14 residues. CDR1 is SGHRS, CDR2 YFSETQ, per germline. Here the CDR3 reads CASSLNGDTETQYF. The CDR3 nucleotides are TGCGCCAGCAGCTTAAACGGGGACACCGAGACCCAGTACTTC.

This CDR3 is CATSRDGGKETQYF. In DNA form, the CDR3 reads TGTGCCACCAGCAGAGATGGGGGGAAAGAGACCCAGTACTTC. This chain links TRBV15 with TRBJ2-5, with D possibly matching TRBD2 (6 bases). Per the germline V gene, CDR1 is LNHNV and CDR2 is YYDKDF (reference sequence). The V end was cut by 0 bases, the J end by 3 bases, with 8 bases between. The CDR3 extends over 14 amino acids.

In its sample, this clone was seen a few times. The J gene is TRBJ1-4, the V gene TRBV29-1, with D possibly matching TRBD1 (5 bases). With 4 bases removed from V and 6 bases from J, the gap between germline ends came to 12 bases. The CDR3 loop spans 13 amino acids. Germline loops: CDR1 SQVTM, CDR2 ANQGSEA. CDR3 nucleotides: TGCAGCGTTGCGTACGGGGGGGATGAAAAACTGTTTTTT. This gives the protein CSVAYGGDEKLFF.

About this clone: A read error may account for a junction end that differs from germline. This chain joins TRBV9 and TRBJ1-1, with no clear D. This CDR3 spans 9 amino acids. Germline CDR1 reads SGDLS; CDR2 reads YYNGEE. The CDR3 here is CASSVATDF. CDR3 nucleotides: TGTGCCAGCAGCGTAGCAACAGATTTT.

In this sample, this clone turned up once. The chain recombines TRBV7-2 with TRBJ1-5; unclear D gene. In germline, CDR1 is SGHTA, CDR2 FQGNSA. The CDR3 spans 15 residues. Trimming removed 1 base from V and 5 bases from J, with 12 bases in between. Written as DNA, the CDR3 is TGTGCCAGCAGCTTAGTCTCGGGAAGAGATCAGCCCCAGCATTTT. Translating it yields CASSLVSGRDQPQHF.

The V and J genes are TRBV7-9 and TRBJ1-2; D perhaps matches TRBD1 (5 bases). The CDR3 is made up of 15 amino acids. Deletions cut 3 bases from V and 3 bases from J, with 14 bases between. Per the germline V gene, CDR1 is SEHNR and CDR2 is FQNEAQ (reference sequence). The CDR3 DNA reads as TGTGCCAGCAGCTTTCGCAGGGAGCGGGACTATGGCTACACCTTC. This encodes CASSFRRERDYGYTF.

This clone was seen just once. The chain employs TRBV7-3 and TRBJ1-6; weak D call: TRBD1 (5 bases). Deletions cut 5 bases from V and 9 bases from J, with 14 bases between. The CDR3 is made up of 14 amino acids. Germline V lookup: CDR1 SGHTA, CDR2 FQGTGA. This chain's CDR3 is CASSAGVQPSPLHF. The CDR3 nucleotides read TGTGCCAGCAGCGCGGGGGTACAACCTTCACCCCTCCACTTT.

This clone was seen only once. CDR3 sequence (DNA): TGTGCCAGCAGGACATCAGGGGCTGAGAACACTGAAGCTTTCTTT. Amino acid sequence: CASRTSGAENTEAFF. The chain links TRBV25-1 to TRBJ1-1; D is perhaps TRBD1 (6 bases). Germline lookup yields CDR1 MGHDK and CDR2 SYGVNS. V dropped 6 bases and J dropped 1 base, with 15 bases sitting between them. The CDR3 is made up of 15 amino acids.

In the case of this clone: The CDR3 carries no conserved terminal phenylalanine or tryptophan, so it likely arises from a read error. The DNA is omitted, as the CDR3 cannot be located on it reliably, and the CDR3 follows TCRdb's listing. The chain links TRBV29-1 to TRBJ1-2. CDR1 is SQVTM, CDR2 ANQGSEA, per germline. The CDR3 spans 8 amino acids, including both terminal residues. The CDR3 spells CSVEDFPI.

V and J are TRBV27 and TRBJ1-2, with D perhaps matching TRBD1 (5 bases). Germline assignment: CDR1 MNHEY and CDR2 SMNVEV (reference sequence). The CDR3 consists of 14 residues. Trimming pared 4 bases from V and 3 bases from J, leaving 12 bases between. In DNA, the CDR3 is TGTGCCAGCAGTTCAGCAGGGCGGCACTATGGCTACACCTTC. It yields the protein CASSSAGRHYGYTF.

This chain links TRBV11-2 with TRBJ2-1; D gene uncertain. The V end was cut by 7 bases, the J end by 5 bases, with 18 bases between. Germline CDR1 and CDR2: SGHAT and FQNNGV. The CDR3 is 15 amino acids. CDR3 coding DNA: TGTGCCAGCACGATAGCCCTGGTATGGGACAATGAGCAGTTCTTC. Encoded protein: CASTIALVWDNEQFF.

This clone was counted only a few times. CDR3 DNA: TGTGCCAGCAGCCAAGAACAGGGCCTTGGGGCCAACGTCCTGACTTTC. This sequence encodes CASSQEQGLGANVLTF. The chain employs TRBV5-4 and TRBJ2-6, with TRBD1 as a possible D gene (6 bases). The V gene lost 4 bases and the J gene lost 3 bases, with 14 bases spanning the gap. CDR3 length: 16 amino acids. Per the germline V gene, CDR1 is SGHNT and CDR2 is YYREEE (reference sequence). Looking up the rest from reference TRBV5-4 and TRBJ2-6 gives the full variable domain: ETGVTQSPTHLIKTRGQQVTLRCSSQSGHNTVSWYQQALGQGPQFIFQYYREEENGRGNFPPRFSGLQFPNYSSELNVNALELDDSALYLCASSQEQGLGANVLTFGAGSRLTVL.

The chain has TRBV6-1 and TRBJ1-5, with D uncertain. This CDR3 region has 12 residues. The V gene's germline CDR1 is MNHNS and CDR2 SASEGT. Trimming left V 4 bases short and J 3 bases short, with 4 bases between. CDR3 amino acids: CASSANNQPQHF. As DNA, the CDR3 is TGTGCCAGCAGTGCAAACAATCAGCCCCAGCATTTT.

This clone was counted only a few times. The chain combines TRBV4-3 with TRBJ1-2; D gene uncertain. In germline, CDR1 is LGHNA, CDR2 YSLEER. Trimming took off 0 bases at V and 6 bases at J, with 11 bases between the two ends. This CDR3 comprises 14 residues. This CDR3 reads CASSQDRYSDGYTF. CDR3 coding DNA: TGCGCCAGCAGCCAAGACAGGTATTCGGATGGCTACACCTTC.

The V gene is TRBV5-4, the J gene TRBJ2-7, with 8 bases that match TRBD1. The V gene end was trimmed by 4 bases and the J gene end by 3 bases; junction bases not matched to a gene: 9. CDR1 SGHNT and CDR2 YYREEE come from the germline V gene (reference sequence). The CDR3 sequence is 15 residues long. The CDR3 DNA follows: TGTGCCAGCAGCGTGGACAGGGAAGCCGTCTACGAGCAGTACTTC. This encodes CASSVDREAVYEQYF.

V usage is TRBV12-5 and J usage is TRBJ2-1, with D uncertain. The CDR3 is made up of 15 amino acids. The V and J ends lost 0 bases and 10 bases respectively, with 16 bases between them. Per the germline V gene, CDR1 is LGHNT and CDR2 is FRNRAP. CDR3 nucleotides: TGTGCTAGTGGTTTGGTATTAAGCTTCGTAAGAGAGCAGTTCTTC. Translation gives CASGLVLSFVREQFF.

The V call is TRBV9, the J call TRBJ2-3; TRBD2 aligns across 12 bases. This CDR3 is built from 19 residues. J lost 0 bases, V lost 4 bases, and 12 bases had no gene match. The germline V gene has CDR1 SGDLS and CDR2 YYNGEE. The CDR3 loop reads CASSPRLAGVRPSTDTQYF. CDR3 sequence (DNA): TGTGCCAGCAGCCCAAGACTAGCGGGAGTTCGTCCGAGCACAGATACGCAGTATTTT.

The chain carries TRBV28 and TRBJ1-5, with a possible D match to TRBD1 (5 bases). Trimming left V 5 bases short and J 0 bases short, with 11 bases between. The CDR3 spans 15 residues. Germline loops: CDR1 MDHEN, CDR2 SYDVKM. Here the CDR3 DNA reads TGTGCCAGCAGTCTAGACAGCTATAGCAATCAGCCCCAGCATTTT. This sequence encodes CASSLDSYSNQPQHF. Using reference TRBV28 and TRBJ1-5 for the parts outside the CDR3, the full variable domain is DVKVTQSSRYLVKRTGEKVFLECVQDMDHENMFWYRQDPGLGLRLIYFSYDVKMKEKGDIPEGYSVSREKKERFSLILESASTNQTSMYLCASSLDSYSNQPQHFGDGTRLSIL.

The chain uses TRBV19 and TRBJ1-3, with TRBD1 as a possible D gene (5 bases). This CDR3 spans 14 amino acids. The germline gives CDR1 LNHDA, CDR2 SQIVND (reference sequence). Trimming pared 6 bases from V and 2 bases from J, leaving 11 bases between. CDR3 DNA sequence: TGTGCCAGTAGGGAAGACAGAACTGGAAACACCATATATTTT. Its protein product is CASREDRTGNTIYF.

The V and J genes are TRBV27 and TRBJ2-3; tentatively, D is TRBD1 (5 bases). The CDR3 is made up of 13 amino acids. Germline CDR1 reads MNHEY; CDR2 reads SMNVEV (reference sequence). Trimming stripped 3 bases from V and 7 bases from J, with 11 bases between. The CDR3 region has the DNA TGTGCCAGCAGTTTTTACAGGACCAATACGCAGTATTTT. Amino acids: CASSFYRTNTQYF.

This sequence joins TRBV7-9 and TRBJ1-1; TRBD1 might be the D (6 bases). This CDR3 is 12 amino acids long. V lost 8 bases, J lost 3 bases, and 10 bases lay in between. CDR1 and CDR2 from the germline V gene are SEHNR and FQNEAQ (reference sequence). The CDR3 spells CASVRGYTEAFF. Here the CDR3 DNA reads TGTGCCAGCGTGAGGGGGTACACTGAAGCTTTCTTT.

This clone was seen once. This chain uses TRBV4-1 with TRBJ1-2, with D maybe TRBD1 (5 bases). Trimming stripped 5 bases from V and 2 bases from J, with 15 bases between. The CDR3 sequence is 15 residues long. The germline V gene encodes CDR1 MGHRA and CDR2 YSYEKL. The CDR3 DNA follows: TGCGCCAGCAGCTTAGCCGGGACTGAGAACTATGGCTACACCTTC. Residues: CASSLAGTENYGYTF.

The CDR3 sequence is CASGLGDTSNTGELFF. CDR3 DNA sequence: TGTGCCAGCGGCCTGGGGGACACCTCGAACACCGGGGAGCTGTTTTTT. The chain carries TRBV6-4 and TRBJ2-2; TRBD1 might be the D (6 bases). From germline, CDR1 is MRHNA and CDR2 SNTAGT. V lost 8 bases, J lost 0 bases, and 16 bases lay in between. This CDR3 is 16 amino acids long.

The chain has TRBV15 and TRBJ1-2; D is undetermined. There are 14 residues in the CDR3. The germline V gene has CDR1 LNHNV and CDR2 YYDKDF (reference sequence). Deletions cut 0 bases from V and 5 bases from J, with 10 bases between. The CDR3 protein is CATSRDTRWYGYTF. Here the CDR3 DNA reads TGTGCCACCAGCAGAGATACTCGGTGGTATGGCTACACCTTC.

This clone was picked up one time. The chain uses TRBV19 and TRBJ2-7; the match to TRBD2 covers 7 bases. Per the germline V gene, CDR1 is LNHDA and CDR2 is SQIVND (reference sequence). J lost 0 bases, V lost 2 bases, and 4 bases had no gene match. The CDR3 sequence is 15 residues long. The CDR3 is CASSILGGSSYEQYF. The CDR3 coding sequence is TGTGCCAGTAGTATATTGGGGGGGAGCTCCTACGAGCAGTACTTC.

This chain connects TRBV10-3 to TRBJ2-3; 13 bases map to TRBD2. The CDR3 is 14 residues long. Germline V gives CDR1 ENHRY, CDR2 SYGVKD. Losses at the gene ends were 6 bases for V and 7 bases for J; bases not matched to a gene: 4. The CDR3: CAIRGLAGSNTQYF. The CDR3 coding sequence is TGTGCCATCAGGGGACTAGCGGGGAGTAATACGCAGTATTTT.

The chain couples TRBV27 to TRBJ1-3, with 9 bases fitting TRBD1. This CDR3 has 14 residues. Unmatched junction bases numbered 2, after V lost 6 bases and J lost 2 bases. The germline gives CDR1 MNHEY, CDR2 SMNVEV (reference sequence). DNA of the CDR3: TGTGCCAGCAGGGGACAGGGAGCTGGAAACACCATATATTTT. Its translation is CASRGQGAGNTIYF.

This chain joins TRBV5-6 and TRBJ1-1, with D hard to call. V was clipped by 4 bases and J by 5 bases, with 12 bases between them. The CDR3 spans 13 residues. Germline V CDR1 and CDR2: SGHDT, YYEEEE. CDR3 loop: CASSPGSRTEAFF. DNA of the CDR3: TGTGCCAGCAGCCCCGGGAGTCGGACTGAAGCTTTCTTT.

V gene TRBV14 combines with J gene TRBJ2-5, with a possible D match to TRBD2 (7 bases). Per the germline V gene, CDR1 is SGHDN and CDR2 is FVKESK. The CDR3 is 16 amino acids. Trimming pared 4 bases from V and 0 bases from J, leaving 15 bases between. CDR3 bases: TGTGCCAGCAGCCCTCTGGGGGCGGGGGACCAAGAGACCCAGTACTTC. This translates into CASSPLGAGDQETQYF.